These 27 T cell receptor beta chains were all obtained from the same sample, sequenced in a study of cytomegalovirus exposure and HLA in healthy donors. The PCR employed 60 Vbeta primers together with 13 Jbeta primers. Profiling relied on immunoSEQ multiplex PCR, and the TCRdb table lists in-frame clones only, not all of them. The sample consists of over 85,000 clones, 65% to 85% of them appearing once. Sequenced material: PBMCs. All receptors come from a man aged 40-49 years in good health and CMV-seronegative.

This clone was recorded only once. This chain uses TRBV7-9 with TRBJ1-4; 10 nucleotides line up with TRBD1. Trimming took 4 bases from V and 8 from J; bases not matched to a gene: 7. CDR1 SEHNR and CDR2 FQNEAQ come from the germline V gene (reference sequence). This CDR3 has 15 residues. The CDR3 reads CASSYTGTGVEKLFF. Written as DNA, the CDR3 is TGTGCCAGCAGCTATACCGGGACAGGGGTCGAAAAACTGTTTTTT.

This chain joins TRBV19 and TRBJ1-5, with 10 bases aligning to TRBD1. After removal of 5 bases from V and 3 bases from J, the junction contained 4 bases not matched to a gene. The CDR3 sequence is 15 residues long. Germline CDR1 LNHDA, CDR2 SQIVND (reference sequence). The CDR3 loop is CASSGDRGLNQPQHF. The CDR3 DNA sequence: TGTGCCAGTAGTGGGGACAGGGGTCTCAATCAGCCCCAGCATTTT. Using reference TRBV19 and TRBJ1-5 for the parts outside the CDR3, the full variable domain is DGGITQSPKYLFRKEGQNVTLSCEQNLNHDAMYWYRQDPGQGLRLIYYSQIVNDFQKGDIAEGYSVSREKKESFPLTVTSAQKNPTAFYLCASSGDRGLNQPQHFGDGTRLSIL.

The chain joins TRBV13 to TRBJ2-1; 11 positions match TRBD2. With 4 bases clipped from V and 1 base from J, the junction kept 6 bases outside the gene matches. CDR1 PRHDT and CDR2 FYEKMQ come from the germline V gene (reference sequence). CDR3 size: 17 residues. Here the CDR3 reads CASSSVGTSGSYNEQFF. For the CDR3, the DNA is TGTGCCAGCAGCTCAGTCGGGACTAGCGGATCCTACAATGAGCAGTTCTTC.

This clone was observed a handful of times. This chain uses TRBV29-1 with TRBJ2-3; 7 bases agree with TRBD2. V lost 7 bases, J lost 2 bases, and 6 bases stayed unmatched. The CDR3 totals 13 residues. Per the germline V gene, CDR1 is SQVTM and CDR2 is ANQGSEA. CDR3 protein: CSADREVTDTQYF. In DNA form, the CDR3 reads TGCAGCGCCGACCGGGAGGTCACAGATACGCAGTATTTT.

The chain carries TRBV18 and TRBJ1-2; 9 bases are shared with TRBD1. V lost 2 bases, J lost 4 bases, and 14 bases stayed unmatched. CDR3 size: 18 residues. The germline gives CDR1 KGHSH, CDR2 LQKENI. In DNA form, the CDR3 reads TGTGCCAGCTCACCAGCCCCCCCACAGGGGGCTGGGAGCTATGGCTACACCTTC. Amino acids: CASSPAPPQGAGSYGYTF.

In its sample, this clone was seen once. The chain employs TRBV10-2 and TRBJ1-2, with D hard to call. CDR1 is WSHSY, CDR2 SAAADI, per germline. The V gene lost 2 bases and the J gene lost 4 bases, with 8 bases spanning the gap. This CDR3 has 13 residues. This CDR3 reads CASSEPGVYGYTF. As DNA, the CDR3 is TGCGCCAGCAGTGAGCCCGGAGTCTATGGCTACACCTTC.

The CDR3 DNA follows: TGTGCCAGTAAGCTAGCGGGGGACACAGATACGCAGTATTTT. It encodes CASKLAGDTDTQYF. The gene calls are TRBV19 and TRBJ2-3; TRBD2 matches 10 bases. This CDR3 contains 14 residues. Per the germline V gene, CDR1 is LNHDA and CDR2 is SQIVND (reference sequence). The ends lost 7 bases at V and 2 bases at J; junction bases unmatched: 3.

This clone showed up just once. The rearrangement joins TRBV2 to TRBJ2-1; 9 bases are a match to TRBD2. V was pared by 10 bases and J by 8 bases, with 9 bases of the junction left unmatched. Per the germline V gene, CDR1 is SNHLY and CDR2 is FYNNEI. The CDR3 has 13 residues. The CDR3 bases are TGTGCCACGGGACTAGCATCCTGGGATGAGCAGTTCTTC. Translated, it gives CATGLASWDEQFF.

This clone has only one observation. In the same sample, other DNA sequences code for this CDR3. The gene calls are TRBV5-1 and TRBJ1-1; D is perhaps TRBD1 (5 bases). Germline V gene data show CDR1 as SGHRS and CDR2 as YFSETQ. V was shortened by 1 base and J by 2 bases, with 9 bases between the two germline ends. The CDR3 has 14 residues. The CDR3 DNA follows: TGCGCCAGCAGCTTGTCCGGGGGAAACACTGAAGCTTTCTTT. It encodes CASSLSGGNTEAFF.

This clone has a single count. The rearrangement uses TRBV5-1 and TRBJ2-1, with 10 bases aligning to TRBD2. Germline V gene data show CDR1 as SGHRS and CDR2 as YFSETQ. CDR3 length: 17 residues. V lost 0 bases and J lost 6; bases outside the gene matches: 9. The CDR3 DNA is TGCGCCAGCAGCTTGGTTGCTAGCGGGAGTGGAGGCAATGAGCAGTTCTTC. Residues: CASSLVASGSGGNEQFF.

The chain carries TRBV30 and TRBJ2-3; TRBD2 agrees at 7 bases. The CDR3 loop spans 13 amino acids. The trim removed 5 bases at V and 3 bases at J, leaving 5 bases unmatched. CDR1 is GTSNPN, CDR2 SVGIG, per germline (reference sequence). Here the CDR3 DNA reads TGTGCCTGGGGACTAGTGGGGACAGATACGCAGTATTTT. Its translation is CAWGLVGTDTQYF.

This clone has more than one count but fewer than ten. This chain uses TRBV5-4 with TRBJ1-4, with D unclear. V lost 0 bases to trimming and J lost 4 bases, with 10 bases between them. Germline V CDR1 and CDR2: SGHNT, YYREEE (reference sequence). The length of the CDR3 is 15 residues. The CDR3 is CASSLAGFSNEKLFF. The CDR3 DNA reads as TGTGCCAGCAGCTTGGCGGGGTTTAGTAATGAAAAACTGTTTTTT.

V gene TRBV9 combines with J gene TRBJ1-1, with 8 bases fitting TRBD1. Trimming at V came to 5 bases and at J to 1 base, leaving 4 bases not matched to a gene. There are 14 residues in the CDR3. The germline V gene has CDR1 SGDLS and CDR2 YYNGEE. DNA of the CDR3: TGTGCCAGCAGAATTGGACAGGGGAACACTGAAGCTTTCTTT. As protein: CASRIGQGNTEAFF.

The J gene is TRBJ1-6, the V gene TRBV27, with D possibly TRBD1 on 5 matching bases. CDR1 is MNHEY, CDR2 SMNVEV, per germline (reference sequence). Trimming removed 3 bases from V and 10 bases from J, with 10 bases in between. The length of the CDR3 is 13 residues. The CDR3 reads CASSLPGGSPLHF. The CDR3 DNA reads TGTGCCAGCAGTTTGCCCGGGGGGTCACCCCTCCACTTT.

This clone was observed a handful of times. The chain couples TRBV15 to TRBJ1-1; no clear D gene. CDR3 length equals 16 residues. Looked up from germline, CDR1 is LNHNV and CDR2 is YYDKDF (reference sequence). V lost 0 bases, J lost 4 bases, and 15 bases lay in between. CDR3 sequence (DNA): TGTGCCACCAGCAGAGATAAGGGAAAGGGAGGCACTGAAGCTTTCTTT. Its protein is CATSRDKGKGGTEAFF.

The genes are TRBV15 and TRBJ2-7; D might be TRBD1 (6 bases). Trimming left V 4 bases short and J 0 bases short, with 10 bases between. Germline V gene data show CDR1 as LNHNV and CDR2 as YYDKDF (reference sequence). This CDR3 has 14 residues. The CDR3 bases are TGTGCCACCAGCAAGCCGGACAGCTCCTACGAGCAGTACTTC. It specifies CATSKPDSSYEQYF.

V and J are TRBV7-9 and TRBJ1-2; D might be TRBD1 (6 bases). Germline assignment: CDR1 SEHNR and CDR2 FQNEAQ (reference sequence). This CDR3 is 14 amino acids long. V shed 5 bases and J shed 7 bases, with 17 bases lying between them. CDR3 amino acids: CASSLGHLSGGYTF. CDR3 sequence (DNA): TGTGCCAGCAGCCTGGGACACCTGTCGGGTGGCTACACCTTC.

For the CDR3, the DNA is TGTGCCTGGAGTGTTGGACAGGGGTCGGTGGGGGATACGTACGAGCAGTACTTC. It specifies CAWSVGQGSVGDTYEQYF. The genes are TRBV30 and TRBJ2-7; TRBD1 aligns across 9 bases. The CDR3 spans 18 residues. V lost 0 bases, J lost 4 bases, and 16 bases stayed unmatched. From germline, CDR1 is GTSNPN and CDR2 SVGIG (reference sequence).

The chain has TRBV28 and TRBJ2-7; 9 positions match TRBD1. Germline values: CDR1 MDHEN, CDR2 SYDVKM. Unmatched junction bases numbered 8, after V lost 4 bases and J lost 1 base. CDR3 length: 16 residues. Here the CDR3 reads CASSSPTGTGSYEQYF. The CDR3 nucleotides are TGTGCCAGCAGTTCCCCTACAGGGACAGGGTCCTACGAGCAGTACTTC.

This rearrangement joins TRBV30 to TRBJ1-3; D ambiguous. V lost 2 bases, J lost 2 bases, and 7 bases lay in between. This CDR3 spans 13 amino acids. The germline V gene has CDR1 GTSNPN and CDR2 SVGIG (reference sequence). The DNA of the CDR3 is TGTGCCTGGAGTCCTAGGCCTGGAAACACCATATATTTT. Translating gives CAWSPRPGNTIYF.

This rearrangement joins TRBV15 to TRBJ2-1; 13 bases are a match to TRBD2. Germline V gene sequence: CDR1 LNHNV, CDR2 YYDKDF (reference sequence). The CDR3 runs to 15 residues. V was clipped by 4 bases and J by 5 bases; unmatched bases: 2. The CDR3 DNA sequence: TGTGCCACCAGCATAGGGACTAGCGGGGACAATGAGCAGTTCTTC. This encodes CATSIGTSGDNEQFF.

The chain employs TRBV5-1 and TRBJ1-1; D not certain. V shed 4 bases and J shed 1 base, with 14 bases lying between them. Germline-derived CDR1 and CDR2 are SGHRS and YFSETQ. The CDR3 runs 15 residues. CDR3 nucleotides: TGCGCCAGCAGCAAGGTCGGGGATCAGAACACTGAAGCTTTCTTT. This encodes CASSKVGDQNTEAFF.

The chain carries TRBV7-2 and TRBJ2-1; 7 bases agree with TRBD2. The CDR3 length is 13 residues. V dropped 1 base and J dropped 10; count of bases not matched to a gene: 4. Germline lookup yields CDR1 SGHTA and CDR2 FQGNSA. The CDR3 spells CASSLGMGGEQFF. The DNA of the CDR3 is TGTGCCAGCAGCTTAGGGATGGGGGGGGAGCAGTTCTTC.

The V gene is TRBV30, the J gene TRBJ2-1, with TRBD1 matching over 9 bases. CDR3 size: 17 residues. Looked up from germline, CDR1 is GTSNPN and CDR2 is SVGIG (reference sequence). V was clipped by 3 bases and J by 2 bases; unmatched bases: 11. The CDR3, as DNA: TGTGCCTGGAGACCTTCCGGGACAGGGTACACCTACAATGAGCAGTTCTTC. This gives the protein CAWRPSGTGYTYNEQFF. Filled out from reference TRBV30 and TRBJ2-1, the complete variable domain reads SQTIHQWPATLVQPVGSPLSLECTVEGTSNPNLYWYRQAAGRGLQLLFYSVGIGQISSEVPQNLSASRPQDRQFILSSKKLLLSDSGFYLCAWRPSGTGYTYNEQFFGPGTRLTVL.

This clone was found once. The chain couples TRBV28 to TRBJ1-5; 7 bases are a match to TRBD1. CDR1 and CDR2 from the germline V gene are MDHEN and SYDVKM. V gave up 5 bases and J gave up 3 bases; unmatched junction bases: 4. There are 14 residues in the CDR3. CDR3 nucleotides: TGTGCCAGCAGTGTTACAGGGGACAATCAGCCCCAGCATTTT. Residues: CASSVTGDNQPQHF.

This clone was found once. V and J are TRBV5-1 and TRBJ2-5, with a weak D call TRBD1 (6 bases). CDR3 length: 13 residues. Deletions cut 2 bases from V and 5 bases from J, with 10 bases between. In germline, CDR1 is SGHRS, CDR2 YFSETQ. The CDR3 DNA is TGCGCCAGCAGCTTACAGGGCGGCGAGACCCAGTACTTC. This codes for CASSLQGGETQYF. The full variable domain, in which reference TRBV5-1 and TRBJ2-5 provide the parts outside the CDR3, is KAGVTQTPRYLIKTRGQQVTLSCSPISGHRSVSWYQQTPGQGLQFLFEYFSETQRNKGNFPGRFSGRQFSNSRSEMNVSTLELGDSALYLCASSLQGGETQYFGPGTRLLVL.

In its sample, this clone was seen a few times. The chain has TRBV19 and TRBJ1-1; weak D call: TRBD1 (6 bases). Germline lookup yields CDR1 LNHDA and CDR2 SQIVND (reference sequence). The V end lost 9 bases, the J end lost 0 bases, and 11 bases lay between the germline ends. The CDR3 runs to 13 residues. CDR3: CASGDTLNTEAFF. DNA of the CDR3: TGTGCCAGCGGGGACACGTTGAACACTGAAGCTTTCTTT.